The clone carrying this TCR beta chain was observed a handful of times. Its target is unknown. Trimming cost V 6 bases and J 7 bases; bases outside gene matches: 6. Looked up from germline, CDR1 is SNHLY and CDR2 is FYNNEI. This CDR3 is 13 amino acids long. The sample belongs to a study of beta chain features in type 1 diabetes. Study conclusions and caveats: Researchers report that Type 1 diabetes patients had moderately but significantly shorter TCRB CDR3s across all four CD4+ subsets.

Expressed TCRB transcripts were sequenced, since all the RNA that had been isolated was reverse transcribed. The assay was immunoSEQ multiplex PCR, and TCRdb's table has in-frame clones only and misses some. The table lists roughly 290,000 clones, over 12% of them singletons. The chain couples TRBV2 to TRBJ1-2, with 9 positions matching TRBD1. This TCR was sampled from a young man with type 1 diabetes. Sequencing was carried out using naive CD4+ T cells from blood. CDR3 sequence reads: CASSLGQGRGYTF. CDR3 nucleotides: TGTGCCAGCAGCCTGGGACAGGGACGTGGCTACACCTTC.